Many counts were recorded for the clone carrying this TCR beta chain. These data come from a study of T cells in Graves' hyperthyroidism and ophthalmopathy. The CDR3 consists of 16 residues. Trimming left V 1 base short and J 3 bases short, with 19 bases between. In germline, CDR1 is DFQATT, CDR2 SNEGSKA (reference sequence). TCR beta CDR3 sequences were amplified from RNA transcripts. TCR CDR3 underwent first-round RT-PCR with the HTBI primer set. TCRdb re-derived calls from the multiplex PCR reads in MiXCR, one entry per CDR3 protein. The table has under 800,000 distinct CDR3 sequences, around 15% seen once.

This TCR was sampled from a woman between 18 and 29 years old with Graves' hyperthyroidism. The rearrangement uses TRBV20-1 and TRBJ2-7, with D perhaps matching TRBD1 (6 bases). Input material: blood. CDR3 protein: CSARVLGGELIYEQYF. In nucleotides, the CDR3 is TGCAGTGCTAGAGTTCTTGGGGGCGAGTTAATCTACGAGCAGTACTTC.